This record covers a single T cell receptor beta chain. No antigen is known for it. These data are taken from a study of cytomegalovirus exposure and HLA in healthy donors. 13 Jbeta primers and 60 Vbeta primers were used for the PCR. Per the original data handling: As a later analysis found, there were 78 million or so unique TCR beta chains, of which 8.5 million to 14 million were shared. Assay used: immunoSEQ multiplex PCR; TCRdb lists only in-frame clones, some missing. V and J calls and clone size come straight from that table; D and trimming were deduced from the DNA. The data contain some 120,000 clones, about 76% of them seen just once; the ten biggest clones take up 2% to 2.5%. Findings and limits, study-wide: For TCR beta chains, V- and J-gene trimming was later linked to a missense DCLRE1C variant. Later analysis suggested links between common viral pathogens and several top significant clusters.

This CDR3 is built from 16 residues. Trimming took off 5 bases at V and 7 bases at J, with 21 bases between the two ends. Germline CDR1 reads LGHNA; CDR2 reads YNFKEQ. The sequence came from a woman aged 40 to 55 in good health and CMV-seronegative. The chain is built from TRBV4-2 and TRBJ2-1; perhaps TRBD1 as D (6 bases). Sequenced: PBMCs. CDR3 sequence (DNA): TGTGCCAGCAGCAAAGCATGGGACACTCTGCTTAATGAGCAGTTCTTC. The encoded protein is CASSKAWDTLLNEQFF.